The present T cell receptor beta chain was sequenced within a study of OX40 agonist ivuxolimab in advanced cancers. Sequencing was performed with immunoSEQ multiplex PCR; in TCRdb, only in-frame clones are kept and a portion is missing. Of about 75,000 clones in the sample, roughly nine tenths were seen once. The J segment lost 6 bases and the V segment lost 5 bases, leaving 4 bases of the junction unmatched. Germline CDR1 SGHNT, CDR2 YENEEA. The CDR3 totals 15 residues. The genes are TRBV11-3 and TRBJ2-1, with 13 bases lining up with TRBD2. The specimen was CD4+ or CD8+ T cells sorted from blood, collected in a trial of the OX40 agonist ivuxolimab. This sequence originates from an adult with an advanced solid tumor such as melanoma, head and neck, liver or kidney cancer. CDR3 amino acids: CASSRGLAGRNEQFF. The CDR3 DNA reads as TGTGCCAGCAGCCGGGGACTAGCGGGACGCAATGAGCAGTTCTTC.